Listed below are T cell receptor beta chains from one sample, sequenced in a study of vaccination and CD4 T cells after COVID-19. These receptors are not linked to any known antigen. TCRdb itself ran the PCR reads through MiXCR, one entry per CDR3 protein. The sample has about 25,000 distinct CDR3 sequences, roughly 67% seen once. Source: CD4+ T cells from blood, cultured in vitro, taken after SARS-CoV-2 vaccination. All receptors come from a human donor who received a COVID-19 vaccine. The conserved cysteine and the conserved F or W are not part of the CDR3 here.

V gene: TRBV10-3; J gene: TRBJ1-2; CDR3 protein: AIRVTRTGDANYGYT
V gene: TRBV6-1; J gene: TRBJ2-3; CDR3 protein: ASSTTGSSTDTQY
V gene: TRBV19; J gene: TRBJ1-3; CDR3 protein: ASSTSAAHTIY
V gene: TRBV12-3/TRBV12-4; J gene: TRBJ2-3; CDR3 protein: ASPQRGAPSTDTQY
V gene: TRBV20-1; J gene: TRBJ1-3; CDR3 protein: SASRTGPLSGNTIY
V gene: TRBV24-1; J gene: TRBJ2-1; CDR3 protein: ATSGRTGVYNEQF
V gene: TRBV24-1; J gene: TRBJ2-1; CDR3 protein: ATSPSGRTNEQF
V gene: TRBV27; J gene: TRBJ2-7; CDR3 protein: ASSTTRQGSYEQY
V gene: TRBV2; J gene: TRBJ1-2; CDR3 protein: ASRKDRGLNYGYT
V gene: TRBV27; J gene: TRBJ2-5; CDR3 protein: ASSLFGTGKGETQY
V gene: TRBV24-1; J gene: TRBJ1-3; CDR3 protein: ATATGGGSGNTIY
V gene: TRBV6-5; J gene: TRBJ1-1; CDR3 protein: ASSYSEMNTEAF
V gene: TRBV25-1; J gene: TRBJ2-6; CDR3 protein: DSSEYGQGLANVLT
V gene: TRBV6-1; J gene: TRBJ2-7; CDR3 protein: ASRRYPQSEQY
V gene: TRBV5-4; J gene: TRBJ2-4; CDR3 protein: ASSADRGENIQY
V gene: TRBV7-8; J gene: TRBJ1-2; CDR3 protein: ASSLVRGGGYT
V gene: TRBV7-9; J gene: TRBJ1-5; CDR3 protein: ASTGTGNQPQH
V gene: TRBV20-1; J gene: TRBJ2-2; CDR3 protein: SAESARSGGRTEELF
V gene: TRBV5-5; J gene: TRBJ1-2; CDR3 protein: ASSLAGRLARGYT
V gene: TRBV6-5; J gene: TRBJ1-5; CDR3 protein: ASSYGTGGNQPRH
V gene: TRBV6-1; J gene: TRBJ2-3; CDR3 protein: ASSLDRYADTQY
V gene: TRBV6-1; J gene: TRBJ2-7; CDR3 protein: ASSELSSGGAKTLRGQY
V gene: TRBV21-1; J gene: TRBJ1-2; CDR3 protein: ASSKGGDCYGYT
V gene: TRBV19; J gene: TRBJ2-3; CDR3 protein: ASSQLAGDPDTQY
V gene: TRBV6-1; J gene: TRBJ2-3; CDR3 protein: ASSMVVSTDTQY
V gene: TRBV20-1; J gene: TRBJ2-7; CDR3 protein: SASRLGVLYEQY
V gene: TRBV20-1; J gene: TRBJ1-5; CDR3 protein: SATLGRGNQPQH
V gene: TRBV20-1; J gene: TRBJ2-5; CDR3 protein: SARGQAETQY
V gene: TRBV7-9; J gene: TRBJ2-1; CDR3 protein: ASSLGVASGGYNEQF
V gene: TRBV7-9; J gene: TRBJ2-3; CDR3 protein: ASSSGQGREQTDTQY
V gene: TRBV15; J gene: TRBJ2-2; CDR3 protein: ATSRSRGLNTGELF
V gene: TRBV6-5; J gene: TRBJ2-6; CDR3 protein: ASSYRTVGANVLT
V gene: TRBV24-1; J gene: TRBJ1-1; CDR3 protein: ATSLDGTEAF